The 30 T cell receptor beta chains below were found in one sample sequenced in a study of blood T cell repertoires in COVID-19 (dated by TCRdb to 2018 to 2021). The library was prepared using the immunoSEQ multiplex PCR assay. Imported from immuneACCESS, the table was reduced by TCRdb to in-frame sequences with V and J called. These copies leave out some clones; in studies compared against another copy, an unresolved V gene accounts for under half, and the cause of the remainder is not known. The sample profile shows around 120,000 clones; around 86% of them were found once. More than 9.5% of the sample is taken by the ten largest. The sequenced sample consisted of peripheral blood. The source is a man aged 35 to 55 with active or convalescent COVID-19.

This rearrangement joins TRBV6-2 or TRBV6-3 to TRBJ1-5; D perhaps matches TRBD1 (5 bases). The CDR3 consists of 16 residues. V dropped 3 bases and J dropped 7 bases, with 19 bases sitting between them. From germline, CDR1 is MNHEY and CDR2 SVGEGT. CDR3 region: CASSYFFWQEGQPQHF. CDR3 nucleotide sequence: TGTGCCAGCAGTTATTTTTTTTGGCAGGAGGGGCAGCCCCAGCATTTT.

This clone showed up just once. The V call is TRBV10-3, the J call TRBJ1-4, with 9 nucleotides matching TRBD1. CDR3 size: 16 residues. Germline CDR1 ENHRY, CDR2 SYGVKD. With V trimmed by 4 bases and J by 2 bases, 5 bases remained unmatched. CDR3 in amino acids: CAISGGQGLTNEKLFF. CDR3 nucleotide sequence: TGTGCCATCAGTGGGGGACAGGGACTTACTAATGAAAAACTGTTTTTT.

As DNA, the CDR3 is TGCGCCAGCAGCTTGGAGGGGGTCCACTCTGGAAACACCATATATTTT. This translates into CASSLEGVHSGNTIYF. The V and J genes are TRBV5-1 and TRBJ1-3; possible D gene TRBD1, 6 bases. The V gene lost 0 bases and the J gene lost 0 bases, with 10 bases spanning the gap. The V gene's germline CDR1 is SGHRS and CDR2 YFSETQ. The CDR3 has 16 residues.

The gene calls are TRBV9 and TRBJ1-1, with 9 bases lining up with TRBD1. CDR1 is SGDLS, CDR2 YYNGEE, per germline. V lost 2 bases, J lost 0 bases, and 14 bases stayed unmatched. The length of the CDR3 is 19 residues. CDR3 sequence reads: CASSVPGTGIGALNTEAFF. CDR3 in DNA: TGTGCCAGCAGCGTCCCCGGGACAGGGATCGGGGCCTTGAACACTGAAGCTTTCTTT.

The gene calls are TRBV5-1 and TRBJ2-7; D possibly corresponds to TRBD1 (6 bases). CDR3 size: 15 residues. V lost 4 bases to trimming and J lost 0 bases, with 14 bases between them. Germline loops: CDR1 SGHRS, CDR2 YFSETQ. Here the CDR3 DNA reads TGCGCCAGCAGCCCGGGACACATGACCTCCTACGAGCAGTACTTC. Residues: CASSPGHMTSYEQYF. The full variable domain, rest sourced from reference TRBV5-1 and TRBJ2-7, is KAGVTQTPRYLIKTRGQQVTLSCSPISGHRSVSWYQQTPGQGLQFLFEYFSETQRNKGNFPGRFSGRQFSNSRSEMNVSTLELGDSALYLCASSPGHMTSYEQYFGPGTRLTVT.

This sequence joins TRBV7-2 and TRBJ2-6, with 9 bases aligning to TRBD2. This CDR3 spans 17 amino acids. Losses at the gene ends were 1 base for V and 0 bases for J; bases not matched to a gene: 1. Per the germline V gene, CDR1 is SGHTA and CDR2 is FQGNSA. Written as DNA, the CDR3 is TGTGCCAGCAGCTTAGGACTAGCGGTCTCTGGGGCCAACGTCCTGACTTTC. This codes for CASSLGLAVSGANVLTF.

The CDR3 coding sequence is TGTGCCAGCAGCTCCCCGGGAGCTAGCACAGATACGCAGTATTTT. Its translation: CASSSPGASTDTQYF. This chain links TRBV7-9 with TRBJ2-3; D possibly corresponds to TRBD2 (6 bases). Germline V gene sequence: CDR1 SEHNR, CDR2 FQNEAQ (reference sequence). The V and J ends lost 4 bases and 0 bases respectively, with 11 bases between them. The CDR3 is 15 residues long.

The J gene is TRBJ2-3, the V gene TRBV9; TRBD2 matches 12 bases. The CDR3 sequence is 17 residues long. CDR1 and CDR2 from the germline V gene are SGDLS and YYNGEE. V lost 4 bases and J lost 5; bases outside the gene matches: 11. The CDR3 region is CASSTDPSGGARDTQYF. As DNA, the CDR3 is TGTGCCAGCAGCACTGACCCTAGCGGGGGGGCCAGAGATACGCAGTATTTT.

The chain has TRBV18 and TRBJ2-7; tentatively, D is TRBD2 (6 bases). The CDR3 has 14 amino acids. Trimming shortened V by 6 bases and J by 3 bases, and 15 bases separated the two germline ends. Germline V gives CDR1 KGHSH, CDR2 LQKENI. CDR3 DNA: TGTGCCAGCTCCGGGGCGGGACGGCTCTACGAGCAGTACTTC. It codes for CASSGAGRLYEQYF. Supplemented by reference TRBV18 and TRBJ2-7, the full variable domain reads NAGVMQNPRHLVRRRGQEARLRCSPMKGHSHVYWYRQLPEEGLKFMVYLQKENIIDESGMPKERFSAEFPKEGPSILRIQQVVRGDSAAYFCASSGAGRLYEQYFGPGTRLTVT.

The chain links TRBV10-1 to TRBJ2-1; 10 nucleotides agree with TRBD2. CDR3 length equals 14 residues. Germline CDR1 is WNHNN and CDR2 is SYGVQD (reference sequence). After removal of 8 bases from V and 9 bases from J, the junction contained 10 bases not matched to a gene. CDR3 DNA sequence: TGCGCCAGCGGGGGAGCGGGGGGGCAGGGTGAGCAGTTCTTC. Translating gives CASGGAGGQGEQFF.

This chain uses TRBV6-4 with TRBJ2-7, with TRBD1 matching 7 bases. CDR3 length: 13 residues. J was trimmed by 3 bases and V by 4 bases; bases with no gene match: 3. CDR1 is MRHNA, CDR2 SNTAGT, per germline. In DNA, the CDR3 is TGTGCCAGCAGTGGGGACAGCTTCTACGAGCAGTACTTC. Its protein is CASSGDSFYEQYF.

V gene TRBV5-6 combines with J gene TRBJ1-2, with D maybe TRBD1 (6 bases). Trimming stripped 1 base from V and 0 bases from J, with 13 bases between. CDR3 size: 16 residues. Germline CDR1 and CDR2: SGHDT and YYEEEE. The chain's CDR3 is CASSLYSTGTNYGYTF. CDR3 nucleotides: TGTGCCAGCAGCTTGTACTCGACAGGCACTAACTATGGCTACACCTTC.

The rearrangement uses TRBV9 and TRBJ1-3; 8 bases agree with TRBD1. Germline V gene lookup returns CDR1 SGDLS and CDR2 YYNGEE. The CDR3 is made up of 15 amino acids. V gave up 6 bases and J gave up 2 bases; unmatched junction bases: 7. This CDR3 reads CASTATGATGNTIYF. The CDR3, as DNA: TGTGCCAGCACCGCGACAGGGGCAACTGGAAACACCATATATTTT.

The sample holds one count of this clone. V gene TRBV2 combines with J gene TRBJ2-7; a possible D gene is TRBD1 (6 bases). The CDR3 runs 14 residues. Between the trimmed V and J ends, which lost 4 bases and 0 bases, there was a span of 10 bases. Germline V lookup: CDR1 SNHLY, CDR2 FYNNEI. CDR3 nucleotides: TGTGCCAGCAGTGGACAGGTCTTCTCCTACGAGCAGTACTTC. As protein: CASSGQVFSYEQYF.

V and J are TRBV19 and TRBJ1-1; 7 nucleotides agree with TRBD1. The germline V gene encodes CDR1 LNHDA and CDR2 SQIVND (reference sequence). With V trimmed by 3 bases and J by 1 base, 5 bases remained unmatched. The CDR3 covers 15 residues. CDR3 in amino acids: CASSMPRTGNTEAFF. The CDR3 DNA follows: TGTGCCAGTAGTATGCCCCGGACAGGGAACACTGAAGCTTTCTTT.

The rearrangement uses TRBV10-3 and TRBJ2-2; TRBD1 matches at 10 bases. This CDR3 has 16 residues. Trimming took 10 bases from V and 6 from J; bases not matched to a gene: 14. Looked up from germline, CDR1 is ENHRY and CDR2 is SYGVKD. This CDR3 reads CATRRSGTGDAGELFF. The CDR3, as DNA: TGTGCCACACGCCGGTCCGGGACAGGGGATGCCGGGGAGCTGTTTTTT.

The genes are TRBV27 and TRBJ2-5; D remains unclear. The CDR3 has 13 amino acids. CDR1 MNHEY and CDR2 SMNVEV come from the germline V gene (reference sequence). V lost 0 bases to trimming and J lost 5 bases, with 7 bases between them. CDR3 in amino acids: CASSLSFGETQYF. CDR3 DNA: TGTGCCAGCAGTTTATCGTTCGGGGAGACCCAGTACTTC.

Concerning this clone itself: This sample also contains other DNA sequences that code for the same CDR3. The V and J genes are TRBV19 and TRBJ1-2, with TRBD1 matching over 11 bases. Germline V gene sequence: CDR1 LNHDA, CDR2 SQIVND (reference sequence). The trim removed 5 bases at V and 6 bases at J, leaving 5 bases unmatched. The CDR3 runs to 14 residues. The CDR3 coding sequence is TGTGCCAGTAGTCCCCCGGGACAGGGGGATGGCTACACCTTC. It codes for CASSPPGQGDGYTF.

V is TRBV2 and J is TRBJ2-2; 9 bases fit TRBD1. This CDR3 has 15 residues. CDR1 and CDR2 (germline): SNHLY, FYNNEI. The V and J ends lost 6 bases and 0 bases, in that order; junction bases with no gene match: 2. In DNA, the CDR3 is TGTGCCAGCAGAGGGACAGGGACGAACACCGGGGAGCTGTTTTTT. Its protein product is CASRGTGTNTGELFF.

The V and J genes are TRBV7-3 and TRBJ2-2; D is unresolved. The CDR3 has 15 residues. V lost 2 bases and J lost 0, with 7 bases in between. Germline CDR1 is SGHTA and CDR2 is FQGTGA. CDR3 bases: TGTGCCAGCAGCTTAGGGCAGGCGAACACCGGGGAGCTGTTTTTT. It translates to CASSLGQANTGELFF.

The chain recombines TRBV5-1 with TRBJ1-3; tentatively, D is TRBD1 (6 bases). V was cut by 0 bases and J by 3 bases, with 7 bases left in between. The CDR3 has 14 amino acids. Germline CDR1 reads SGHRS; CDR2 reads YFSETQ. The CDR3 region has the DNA TGCGCCAGCAGCTTGGACAGGGATGGAAACACCATATATTTT. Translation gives CASSLDRDGNTIYF.

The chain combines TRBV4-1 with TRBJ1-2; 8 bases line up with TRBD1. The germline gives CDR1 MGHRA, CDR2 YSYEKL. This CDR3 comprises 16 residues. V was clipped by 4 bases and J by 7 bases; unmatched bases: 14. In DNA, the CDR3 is TGCGCCAGCAGCCCTGGGGCTAAAGACAGGGGCTCTGGCTACACCTTC. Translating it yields CASSPGAKDRGSGYTF.

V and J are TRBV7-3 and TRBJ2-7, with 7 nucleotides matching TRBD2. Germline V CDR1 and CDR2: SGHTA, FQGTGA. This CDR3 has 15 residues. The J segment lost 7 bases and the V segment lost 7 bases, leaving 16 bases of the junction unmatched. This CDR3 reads CASNPNGSGREEQYF. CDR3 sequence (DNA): TGTGCCAGCAACCCTAACGGTTCAGGGAGGGAAGAGCAGTACTTC.

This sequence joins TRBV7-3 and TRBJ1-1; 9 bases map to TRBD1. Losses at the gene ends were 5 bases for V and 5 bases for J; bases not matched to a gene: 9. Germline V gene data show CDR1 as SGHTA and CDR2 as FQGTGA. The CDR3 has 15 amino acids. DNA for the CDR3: TGTGCCAGCAGCCAAGCCGGGACAGGGCAGACTGAAGCTTTCTTT. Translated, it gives CASSQAGTGQTEAFF. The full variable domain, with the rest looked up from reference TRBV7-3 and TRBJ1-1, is GAGVSQTPSNKVTEKGKYVELRCDPISGHTALYWYRQSLGQGPEFLIYFQGTGAADDSGLPNDRFFAVRPEGSVSTLKIQRTERGDSAVYLCASSQAGTGQTEAFFGQGTRLTVV.

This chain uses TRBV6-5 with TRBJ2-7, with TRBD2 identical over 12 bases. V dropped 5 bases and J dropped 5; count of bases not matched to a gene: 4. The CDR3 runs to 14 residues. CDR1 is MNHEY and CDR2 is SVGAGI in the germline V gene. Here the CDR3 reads CASSRTSGAHEQYF. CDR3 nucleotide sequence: TGTGCCAGCAGTAGGACTAGCGGGGCCCACGAGCAGTACTTC.

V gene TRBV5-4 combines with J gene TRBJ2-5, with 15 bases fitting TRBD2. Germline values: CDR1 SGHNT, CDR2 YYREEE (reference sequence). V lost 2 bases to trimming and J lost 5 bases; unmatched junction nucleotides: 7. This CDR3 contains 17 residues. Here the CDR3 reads CASSFGTSGGKGETQYF. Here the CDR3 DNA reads TGTGCCAGCAGCTTCGGGACTAGCGGGGGGAAGGGGGAGACCCAGTACTTC.

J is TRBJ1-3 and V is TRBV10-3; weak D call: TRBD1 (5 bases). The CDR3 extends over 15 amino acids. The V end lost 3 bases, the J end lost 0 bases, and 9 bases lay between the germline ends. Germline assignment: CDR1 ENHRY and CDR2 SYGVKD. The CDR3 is CAISDRASSGNTIYF. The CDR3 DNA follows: TGTGCCATCAGTGACAGGGCCTCCTCTGGAAACACCATATATTTT.

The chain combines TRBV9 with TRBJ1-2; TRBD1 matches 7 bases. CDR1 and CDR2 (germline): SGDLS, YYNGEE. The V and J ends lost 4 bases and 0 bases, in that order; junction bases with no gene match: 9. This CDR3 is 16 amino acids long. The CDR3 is CASSHPDRRPNYGYTF. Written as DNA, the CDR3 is TGTGCCAGCAGCCACCCGGACAGGCGCCCTAACTATGGCTACACCTTC.

The CDR3 coding sequence is TGTGCCAGCAGTTACTCCCTTCTTGGACAGGTTCAAAATCAGCCCCAGCATTTT. Its protein product is CASSYSLLGQVQNQPQHF. The chain links TRBV6-2 or TRBV6-3 to TRBJ1-5, with 7 nucleotides matching TRBD1. The CDR3 is 18 amino acids. The J segment lost 4 bases and the V segment lost 0 bases, leaving 12 bases of the junction unmatched. Germline-derived CDR1 and CDR2 are MNHEY and SVGEGT.

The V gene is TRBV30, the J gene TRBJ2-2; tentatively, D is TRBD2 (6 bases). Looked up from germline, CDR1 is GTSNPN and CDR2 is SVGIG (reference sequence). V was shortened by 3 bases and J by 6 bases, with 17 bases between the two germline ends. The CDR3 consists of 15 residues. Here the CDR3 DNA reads TGTGCCTGGAGGGAACCCTGGGGACTCCCCGGGGAGCTGTTTTTT. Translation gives CAWREPWGLPGELFF.